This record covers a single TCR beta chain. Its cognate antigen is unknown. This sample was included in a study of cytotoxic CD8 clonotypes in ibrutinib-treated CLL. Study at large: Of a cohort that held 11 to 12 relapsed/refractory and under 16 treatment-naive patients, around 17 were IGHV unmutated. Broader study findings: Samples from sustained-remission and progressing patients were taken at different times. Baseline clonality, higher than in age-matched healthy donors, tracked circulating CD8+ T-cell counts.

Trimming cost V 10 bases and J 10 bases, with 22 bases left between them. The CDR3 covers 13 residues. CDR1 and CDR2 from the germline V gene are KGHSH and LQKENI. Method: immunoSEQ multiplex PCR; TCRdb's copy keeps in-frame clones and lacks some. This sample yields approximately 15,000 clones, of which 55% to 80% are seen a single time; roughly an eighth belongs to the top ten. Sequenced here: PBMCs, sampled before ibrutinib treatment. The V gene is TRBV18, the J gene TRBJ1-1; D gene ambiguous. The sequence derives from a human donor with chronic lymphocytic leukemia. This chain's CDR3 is CATRSGGIGGAFF. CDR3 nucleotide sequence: TGTGCCACCCGATCGGGAGGGATAGGAGGAGCTTTCTTT.